One and the same sample provided the 10 T cell receptor beta chains below, sequenced in a study of glioma-infiltrating T cells. Using RNA template, CDR3s of TCR alpha and beta were amplified with iRepertoire arm-PCR. TCRdb re-analysed the multiplex PCR reads in MiXCR, keeping a single row per CDR3 protein. The sample yields 300,000 to 400,000 distinct CDR3 sequences, roughly two fifths seen once. The sequencing input was glioma tissue, nonneoplastic brain tissue, or PBMCs (not recorded which). The receptors were sampled from a human donor with low-grade glioma or glioblastoma, undergoing nonglioma brain surgery, or in good health (not recorded which).

This clonotype was detected only a few times. The chain links TRBV20-1 to TRBJ2-2; TRBD2 aligns across 8 bases. Germline assignment: CDR1 DFQATT and CDR2 SNEGSKA (reference sequence). The trim removed 1 base at V and 4 bases at J, leaving 2 bases unmatched. The CDR3 sequence is 14 residues long. DNA of the CDR3: TGCAGTGCTAGAGCGGGGGGGACCACCGGGGAGCTGTTTTTT. Protein product: CSARAGGTTGELFF.

This chain joins TRBV20-1 and TRBJ2-5; 8 bases fit TRBD2. The trim removed 5 bases at V and 5 bases at J, leaving 4 bases unmatched. The germline V gene has CDR1 DFQATT and CDR2 SNEGSKA (reference sequence). The CDR3 is 12 amino acids. Here the CDR3 DNA reads TGCAGTGCTTGGACTAGCAGTGAGACCCAGTACTTC. Amino acids: CSAWTSSETQYF.

This clonotype was picked up many times. The J gene is TRBJ1-4, the V gene TRBV4-1, with a weak D call TRBD1 (5 bases). The germline V and J ends were trimmed by 5 bases and 8 bases, with 18 bases remaining between them. The CDR3 spans 15 residues. In germline, CDR1 is MGHRA, CDR2 YSYEKL. CDR3 DNA: TGCGCCAGCAGCGACAGTGAGAGGGTTAGAGAAAAACTGTTTTTT. It specifies CASSDSERVREKLFF.

The chain recombines TRBV28 with TRBJ1-1, with D uncertain. V was clipped by 2 bases and J by 8 bases, with 18 bases between them. CDR3 length: 15 amino acids. From germline, CDR1 is MDHEN and CDR2 SYDVKM. CDR3 sequence reads: CASSLGGIGRREAFF. The CDR3 DNA follows: TGTGCCAGCAGTTTAGGCGGGATTGGCCGCCGCGAAGCTTTCTTT.

This chain joins TRBV3-1 and TRBJ2-7; D is possibly TRBD2 (5 bases). Trimming pared 4 bases from V and 3 bases from J, leaving 16 bases between. Germline V gives CDR1 LGHDT, CDR2 YNNKEL (reference sequence). CDR3 length equals 15 residues. The CDR3 sequence is CASSPSGCGGYEQYF. The CDR3 DNA is TGTGCCAGCAGCCCCTCGGGGTGCGGAGGCTACGAGCAGTACTTC.

This clonotype turned up a few times. The V gene is TRBV11-2, the J gene TRBJ2-1, with TRBD2 identical over 11 bases. Germline V CDR1 and CDR2: SGHAT, FQNNGV. J was trimmed by 9 bases and V by 10 bases; bases with no gene match: 11. This CDR3 has 14 amino acids. CDR3 in amino acids: CATQPGLAVLEQFF. The CDR3 DNA reads as TGTGCCACTCAACCGGGACTAGCGGTTCTTGAGCAGTTCTTC.

Comment on this clonotype: A much bigger clone sits one base away, suggesting this may be a read error. The genes are TRBV20-1 and TRBJ2-7, with TRBD1 identical over 8 bases. This CDR3 is built from 13 residues. Germline V gene data show CDR1 as DFQATT and CDR2 as SNEGSKA (reference sequence). With V trimmed by 7 bases and J by 3 bases, 8 bases remained unmatched. CDR3 protein: CSDRSGGIYEQYF. The CDR3 DNA reads TGCAGTGATAGGTCAGGGGGCATCTACGAGCAGTACTTC.

CDR3 sequence (DNA): TGTGCCAGCAGTTTACGCGGGAGAAGTCACGAGCAGTACTTC. Amino acid sequence: CASSLRGRSHEQYF. V and J are TRBV28 and TRBJ2-7, with 7 bases that match TRBD2. Germline CDR1 MDHEN, CDR2 SYDVKM. V shed 2 bases and J 5 bases; nucleotides not matched to a gene: 6. The CDR3 totals 14 residues.

With respect to this clonotype: The junction does not match germline at one end; this may be a read error. The chain recombines TRBV4-1 with TRBJ2-1; no clear D gene. CDR1 and CDR2 (germline): MGHRA, YSYEKL. The CDR3 length is 16 residues. The CDR3 DNA reads TGCGCCAGCAGCCAAGTGAGCCTAGTTTCCTACGATGAGCAGTTCTTC. It encodes CASSQVSLVSYDEQFF.

For this clonotype: A much larger clone is a single base away; this may be a read error. V is TRBV28 and J is TRBJ2-2, with D possibly TRBD2 on 5 matching bases. Trimming cost V 4 bases and J 2 bases, with 20 bases left between them. Germline values: CDR1 MDHEN, CDR2 SYDVKM. CDR3 length equals 18 residues. Written as DNA, the CDR3 is TGTGCCAGCAGTTCCTATACCTGGACTCGAAAAAACACCGGGGAGCTGTTTTTT. Translation gives CASSSYTWTRKNTGELFF. Filled out from reference TRBV28 and TRBJ2-2, the complete variable domain reads DVKVTQSSRYLVKRTGEKVFLECVQDMDHENMFWYRQDPGLGLRLIYFSYDVKMKEKGDIPEGYSVSREKKERFSLILESASTNQTSMYLCASSSYTWTRKNTGELFFGEGSRLTVL.